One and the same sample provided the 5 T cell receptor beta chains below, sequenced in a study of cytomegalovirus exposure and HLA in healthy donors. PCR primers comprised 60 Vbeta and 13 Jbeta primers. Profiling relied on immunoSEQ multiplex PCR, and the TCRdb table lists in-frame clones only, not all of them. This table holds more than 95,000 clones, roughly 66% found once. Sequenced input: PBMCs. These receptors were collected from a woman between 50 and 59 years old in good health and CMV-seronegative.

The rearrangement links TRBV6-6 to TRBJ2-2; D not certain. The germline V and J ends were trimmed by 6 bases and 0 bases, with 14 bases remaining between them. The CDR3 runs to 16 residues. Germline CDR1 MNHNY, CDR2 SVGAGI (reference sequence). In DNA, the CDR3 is TGTGCCAGCAGCCTTCTGGGTGGAGCGAACACCGGGGAGCTGTTTTTT. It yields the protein CASSLLGGANTGELFF.

The CDR3 DNA is TGTGCCAGCAGGGATAATGACAAATACAATGAGCAGTTCTTC. This gives the protein CASRDNDKYNEQFF. The chain joins TRBV6-5 to TRBJ2-1; D is uncertain. The germline gives CDR1 MNHEY, CDR2 SVGAGI. The CDR3 covers 14 residues. Between the trimmed V and J ends, which lost 6 bases and 4 bases, there was a span of 13 bases.

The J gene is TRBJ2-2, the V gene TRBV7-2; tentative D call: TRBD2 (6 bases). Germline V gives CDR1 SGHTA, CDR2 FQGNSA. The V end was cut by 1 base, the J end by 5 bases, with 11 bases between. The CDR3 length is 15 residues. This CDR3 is CASSLGTTGTGELFF. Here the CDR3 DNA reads TGTGCCAGCAGCTTAGGGACTACCGGGACCGGGGAGCTGTTTTTT. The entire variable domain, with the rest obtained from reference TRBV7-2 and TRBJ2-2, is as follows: GAGVSQSPSNKVTEKGKDVELRCDPISGHTALYWYRQSLGQGLEFLIYFQGNSAPDKSGLPSDRFSAERTGGSVSTLTIQRTQQEDSAVYLCASSLGTTGTGELFFGEGSRLTVL.

CDR3 bases: TGTGCCAGCAGCTTGGACGGACAGGGTGAAGCTTTCTTT. Amino acid sequence: CASSLDGQGEAFF. The J gene is TRBJ1-1, the V gene TRBV5-4, with TRBD1 matching 8 bases. Looked up from germline, CDR1 is SGHNT and CDR2 is YYREEE (reference sequence). CDR3 size: 13 residues. After removal of 0 bases from V and 7 bases from J, the junction contained 2 bases not matched to a gene.

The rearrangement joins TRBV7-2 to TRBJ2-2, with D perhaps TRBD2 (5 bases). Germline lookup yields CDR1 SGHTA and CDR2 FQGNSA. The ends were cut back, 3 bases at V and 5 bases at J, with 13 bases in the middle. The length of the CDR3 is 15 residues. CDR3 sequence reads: CASSFDPRETGELFF. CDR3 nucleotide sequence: TGTGCCAGCAGCTTCGACCCTAGGGAGACCGGGGAGCTGTTTTTT.